The 3 T cell receptor beta chains in this list originate from one sample, sequenced in a study of regulatory T cells in long-lasting Graves disease. In building TCR beta libraries, iRepertoire HTBI primers were used together with Arm-PCR of CDR3 regions. One entry per CDR3 protein results from TCRdb running MiXCR on the multiplex PCR reads. The sample lists roughly 520,000 distinct CDR3 sequences; around 11% were seen once. The time point was: newly diagnosed GD, antithyroid drugs for less than 3 months. From RNA extracted from PBMCs, the TCR library was made. The sample also formed part of further work on T cells in Graves' hyperthyroidism and ophthalmopathy.

Sample: peripheral blood mononuclear cells (PBMCs), taken at new diagnosis, from a patient treated with antithyroid drugs. All receptors come from a woman aged 25 to 39 with Graves disease.

This clonotype appeared many times. The V call is TRBV9, the J call TRBJ2-3, with no clear D. The V end lost 4 bases, the J end lost 9 bases, and 12 bases lay between the germline ends. The CDR3 sequence is 12 residues long. Germline lookup yields CDR1 SGDLS and CDR2 YYNGEE. The CDR3 nucleotides are TGTGCCAGCAGCCCAGACTGGGGAACGCAGTATTTT. Protein product: CASSPDWGTQYF.

This clonotype has at least ten counts. The chain recombines TRBV28 with TRBJ1-2; no reliable D call. The CDR3 runs to 13 residues. V lost 6 bases and J lost 4, with 12 bases in between. In germline, CDR1 is MDHEN, CDR2 SYDVKM. CDR3 residues: CASSLGTRYGYTF. The CDR3 coding sequence is TGTGCCAGCAGCTTGGGTACGCGCTATGGCTACACCTTC.

The chain joins TRBV9 to TRBJ2-2; D not certain. The ends were cut back, 3 bases at V and 7 bases at J, with 19 bases in the middle. Germline loops: CDR1 SGDLS, CDR2 YYNGEE. This CDR3 comprises 16 residues. The CDR3: CASSGSIGVSHGELFF. The CDR3 DNA reads as TGTGCCAGCAGCGGTAGTATTGGAGTAAGTCACGGGGAGCTGTTTTTT.